This passage covers 25 T cell receptor beta chains from one sample sequenced in a study of T cell changes during pregnancy in multiple sclerosis. Using immunoSEQ multiplex PCR, the repertoire was profiled, and TCRdb retains in-frame clones only, with some absent. The sample includes about 72,000 clones, 75% to 95% seen only once; the top ten take under 0.9%. Sequences were derived from peripheral blood, sampled in the third trimester of pregnancy. The receptors originated from a female donor in good health, enrolled as a control in a pregnancy study.

The chain employs TRBV29-1 and TRBJ2-1; TRBD1 might be the D (6 bases). Deletions cut 7 bases from V and 7 bases from J, with 11 bases between. This CDR3 is built from 11 residues. CDR1 SQVTM and CDR2 ANQGSEA come from the germline V gene. Here the CDR3 reads CSGNRDNEQFF. The CDR3 DNA reads as TGCAGCGGGAACAGGGATAATGAGCAGTTCTTC.

The chain recombines TRBV28 with TRBJ1-6; TRBD1 is a possible D gene (6 bases). The CDR3 length is 14 residues. Per germline, CDR1 MDHEN and CDR2 SYDVKM. V lost 5 bases and J lost 5, with 10 bases in between. CDR3 loop: CASSPQGNNSPLHF. In DNA, the CDR3 is TGTGCCAGCAGTCCCCAGGGGAATAATTCACCCCTCCACTTT.

The rearrangement uses TRBV11-2 and TRBJ2-7; D not resolved. CDR3 length: 11 residues. The V end was cut by 1 base, the J end by 9 bases, with 7 bases between. Germline lookup yields CDR1 SGHAT and CDR2 FQNNGV. The DNA of the CDR3 is TGTGCCAGCAGCTTAGGGTGGGCGCAGTACTTC. Translation gives CASSLGWAQYF.

This chain joins TRBV7-8 and TRBJ1-5; TRBD1 matches 7 bases. Germline CDR1 SGHVS, CDR2 FQNEAQ. J lost 4 bases, V lost 0 bases, and 3 bases had no gene match. The CDR3 consists of 15 residues. The CDR3: CASSLAGTANQPQHF. CDR3 DNA sequence: TGTGCCAGCAGCTTAGCCGGGACAGCTAATCAGCCCCAGCATTTT.

V usage is TRBV11-2 and J usage is TRBJ2-7; D perhaps matches TRBD2 (7 bases). V was clipped by 8 bases and J by 7 bases, with 21 bases between them. In germline, CDR1 is SGHAT, CDR2 FQNNGV. This CDR3 has 14 amino acids. CDR3 DNA: TGTGCCAGCGGTCGAGGGGGGGCAGGTGGAGAGCAGTACTTC. This translates into CASGRGGAGGEQYF.

The V call is TRBV29-1, the J call TRBJ2-2, with a possible D match to TRBD1 (6 bases). The germline CDR1 and CDR2 sequences are SQVTM and ANQGSEA. CDR3 length equals 13 residues. The V end was cut by 3 bases, the J end by 5 bases, with 10 bases between. DNA of the CDR3: TGCAGCGTTGATAACCAGGGGACCGGGGAGCTGTTTTTT. It is translated as CSVDNQGTGELFF.

Only one count was recorded for this clone. The chain couples TRBV25-1 to TRBJ2-5; 10 nucleotides match TRBD2. CDR3 length equals 16 residues. Germline V gene sequence: CDR1 MGHDK, CDR2 SYGVNS. The V segment lost 1 base and the J segment 4 bases; nucleotides outside the gene matches: 6. The CDR3 bases are TGTGCCAGCAGTGAATCAAGTAGCGGGGGGCGAGAGACCCAGTACTTC. The encoded protein is CASSESSSGGRETQYF.

Here the CDR3 reads CASSPGRTGGTEAFF. The CDR3 DNA reads as TGTGCCAGCAGCCCGGGCCGGACAGGGGGCACTGAAGCTTTCTTT. The V and J genes are TRBV5-5 and TRBJ1-1; 10 nucleotides line up with TRBD1. The CDR3 extends over 15 amino acids. Unmatched junction bases numbered 7, after V lost 4 bases and J lost 4 bases. Per germline, CDR1 SGHKS and CDR2 YYEKEE (reference sequence). The full variable domain, its missing parts supplied by reference TRBV5-5 and TRBJ1-1, is DAGVTQSPTHLIKTRGQQVTLRCSPISGHKSVSWYQQVLGQGPQFIFQYYEKEERGRGNFPDRFSARQFPNYSSELNVNALLLGDSALYLCASSPGRTGGTEAFFGQGTRLTVV.

V and J are TRBV6-1 and TRBJ2-7; a possible D gene is TRBD2 (5 bases). V shed 4 bases and J shed 4 bases, with 11 bases lying between them. CDR3 length equals 13 residues. Germline V CDR1 and CDR2: MNHNS, SASEGT. CDR3 protein: CASSATPGYEQYF. Here the CDR3 DNA reads TGTGCCAGCAGTGCGACGCCGGGGTACGAGCAGTACTTC.

The chain uses TRBV5-4 and TRBJ1-3, with 8 bases that match TRBD1. Trimming took 3 bases from V and 4 from J; bases not matched to a gene: 6. The CDR3 spans 15 residues. The germline V gene encodes CDR1 SGHNT and CDR2 YYREEE (reference sequence). The DNA for the CDR3 is TGTGCCAGCAGCTACGGACAGGGTGACGGAAACACCATATATTTT. Translating gives CASSYGQGDGNTIYF.

This sequence joins TRBV10-3 and TRBJ2-1; TRBD2 matches at 9 bases. This CDR3 spans 22 amino acids. Trimming at V came to 2 bases and at J to 0 bases, leaving 20 bases not matched to a gene. Germline CDR1 ENHRY, CDR2 SYGVKD. The CDR3 coding sequence is TGTGCCATCAGTGAGCCCCGACTAGCGGAGGGAGCTGGCTATGGCTCCTACAATGAGCAGTTCTTC. Translation: CAISEPRLAEGAGYGSYNEQFF.

J is TRBJ2-3 and V is TRBV5-1, with 8 bases that match TRBD1. V lost 5 bases and J lost 9; bases outside the gene matches: 17. CDR3 length equals 16 residues. From germline, CDR1 is SGHRS and CDR2 YFSETQ. As DNA, the CDR3 is TGCGCCAGCAGGCCCGGACAGGGTGATGGGGTAGGGACGCAGTATTTT. It codes for CASRPGQGDGVGTQYF.

The CDR3 reads CASSSPSGQGRENTIYF. CDR3 in DNA: TGTGCCAGCAGCTCACCCAGCGGTCAGGGGAGAGAAAACACCATATATTTT. The chain uses TRBV9 and TRBJ1-3; a weak D match, TRBD1 (6 bases). Germline V gene sequence: CDR1 SGDLS, CDR2 YYNGEE. V shed 4 bases and J shed 6 bases, with 23 bases lying between them. This CDR3 comprises 17 residues.

V is TRBV9 and J is TRBJ2-7, with D uncertain. This CDR3 contains 14 residues. Trimming left V 1 base short and J 4 bases short, with 12 bases between. CDR1 and CDR2 (germline): SGDLS, YYNGEE. For the CDR3, the DNA is TGTGCCAGCAGCGTACGGTTTGAAAGTTACGAGCAGTACTTC. It is translated as CASSVRFESYEQYF.

The chain uses TRBV7-2 and TRBJ2-3, with D tentatively TRBD2 (5 bases). The CDR3 is made up of 15 amino acids. V was shortened by 1 base and J by 2 bases, with 10 bases between the two germline ends. The germline V gene encodes CDR1 SGHTA and CDR2 FQGNSA. CDR3 sequence reads: CASSLGGRDTDTQYF. The CDR3 nucleotides read TGTGCCAGCAGCTTAGGTGGGAGAGACACAGATACGCAGTATTTT.

V and J are TRBV30 and TRBJ1-4; 7 nucleotides line up with TRBD1. V was pared by 0 bases and J by 6 bases, with 1 base of the junction left unmatched. The CDR3 is 13 amino acids. Germline CDR1 reads GTSNPN; CDR2 reads SVGIG (reference sequence). The CDR3 reads CAWSVQGDEKLFF. The CDR3 nucleotides read TGTGCCTGGAGTGTTCAGGGGGATGAAAAACTGTTTTTT.

The chain combines TRBV28 with TRBJ2-7; a weak D match, TRBD2 (7 bases). There are 14 residues in the CDR3. Trimming took off 6 bases at V and 9 bases at J, with 21 bases between the two ends. Germline V lookup: CDR1 MDHEN, CDR2 SYDVKM. CDR3 nucleotides: TGTGCCAGCAGCCCGTGGGGGGGCACTGCGCCGCAGTACTTC. Translating gives CASSPWGGTAPQYF. The whole variable domain, remainder taken from reference TRBV28 and TRBJ2-7, is DVKVTQSSRYLVKRTGEKVFLECVQDMDHENMFWYRQDPGLGLRLIYFSYDVKMKEKGDIPEGYSVSREKKERFSLILESASTNQTSMYLCASSPWGGTAPQYFGPGTRLTVT.

V gene TRBV6-5 combines with J gene TRBJ2-1; D is perhaps TRBD1 (5 bases). The germline gives CDR1 MNHEY, CDR2 SVGAGI. The length of the CDR3 is 13 residues. V dropped 6 bases and J dropped 10 bases, with 16 bases sitting between them. CDR3 loop: CASRGLLRGEQFF. Written as DNA, the CDR3 is TGTGCCAGCAGGGGCCTATTAAGGGGCGAGCAGTTCTTC.

The V and J genes are TRBV4-3 and TRBJ2-7, with 12 bases fitting TRBD2. The CDR3 is 15 residues long. V lost 0 bases and J lost 6; bases outside the gene matches: 3. CDR1 is LGHNA and CDR2 is YSLEER in the germline V gene. For the CDR3, the DNA is TGCGCCAGCAGCCAAGAGGGACTAGCGGGTTTCGAGCAGTACTTC. It translates to CASSQEGLAGFEQYF.

This chain joins TRBV7-2 and TRBJ2-5; 7 bases are a match to TRBD2. This CDR3 has 15 amino acids. Looked up from germline, CDR1 is SGHTA and CDR2 is FQGNSA. V shed 6 bases, J shed 1 base, and the junction held 8 bases outside the gene matches. The CDR3 region has the DNA TGTGCCAGCAGTTTTGGGAGCGGGGTCCAAGAGACCCAGTACTTC. Protein sequence: CASSFGSGVQETQYF.

The chain uses TRBV11-2 and TRBJ2-7; 9 bases match TRBD1. The V segment lost 5 bases and the J segment 12 bases; nucleotides outside the gene matches: 8. This CDR3 region has 12 residues. Germline values: CDR1 SGHAT, CDR2 FQNNGV. The chain's CDR3 is CASSRRDRAVYF. The CDR3 nucleotides read TGTGCCAGCAGCCGCCGGGACAGGGCGGTGTACTTC.

The chain has TRBV19 and TRBJ2-2, with 7 bases fitting TRBD2. The CDR3 spans 16 residues. After removal of 1 base from V and 1 base from J, the junction contained 3 bases not matched to a gene. Germline lookup yields CDR1 LNHDA and CDR2 SQIVND (reference sequence). CDR3 nucleotides: TGTGCCAGTAGTATAGTACCGGGGGGGAACACCGGGGAGCTGTTTTTT. Amino acid sequence: CASSIVPGGNTGELFF. Using reference TRBV19 and TRBJ2-2 for the parts outside the CDR3, the full variable domain is DGGITQSPKYLFRKEGQNVTLSCEQNLNHDAMYWYRQDPGQGLRLIYYSQIVNDFQKGDIAEGYSVSREKKESFPLTVTSAQKNPTAFYLCASSIVPGGNTGELFFGEGSRLTVL.

The V and J genes are TRBV5-6 and TRBJ1-1; D is ambiguous. The CDR3 covers 15 residues. CDR1 is SGHDT and CDR2 is YYEEEE in the germline V gene. The V end lost 7 bases, the J end lost 2 bases, and 18 bases lay between the germline ends. The CDR3 nucleotides are TGTGCCAGCGAACGATCGGGATTAAGTAACACTGAAGCTTTCTTT. Translated, it gives CASERSGLSNTEAFF.

The chain joins TRBV7-8 to TRBJ2-7; 9 nucleotides line up with TRBD1. CDR1 is SGHVS and CDR2 is FQNEAQ in the germline V gene. This CDR3 spans 14 amino acids. V lost 5 bases to trimming and J lost 1 base; unmatched junction nucleotides: 3. The CDR3 is CASSQDRGSYEQYF. The CDR3 coding sequence is TGTGCCAGCAGCCAGGACAGGGGTTCCTACGAGCAGTACTTC.

This chain links TRBV21-1 with TRBJ2-3; TRBD2, the table's D call, lacks a check against the DNA. TRBV21-1 is marked as a pseudogene. This CDR3 comprises 15 residues. CDR3 in amino acids: CASSNPGGRGDTQYF. The CDR3 DNA is TGTGCCAGCAGCAACCCCGGGGGGAGGGGAGATACGCAGTATTTT.